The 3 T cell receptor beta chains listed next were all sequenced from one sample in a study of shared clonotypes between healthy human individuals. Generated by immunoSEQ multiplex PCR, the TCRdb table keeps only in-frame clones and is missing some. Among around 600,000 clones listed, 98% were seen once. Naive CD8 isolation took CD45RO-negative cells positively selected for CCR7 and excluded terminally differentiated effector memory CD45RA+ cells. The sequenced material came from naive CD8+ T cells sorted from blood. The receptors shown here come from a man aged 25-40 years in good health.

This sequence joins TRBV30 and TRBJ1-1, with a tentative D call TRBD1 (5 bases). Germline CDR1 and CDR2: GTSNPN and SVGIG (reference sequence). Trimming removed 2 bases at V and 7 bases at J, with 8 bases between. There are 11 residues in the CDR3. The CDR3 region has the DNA TGTGCCTGGAGTAGGGACTTTGAAGCTTTCTTT. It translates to CAWSRDFEAFF.

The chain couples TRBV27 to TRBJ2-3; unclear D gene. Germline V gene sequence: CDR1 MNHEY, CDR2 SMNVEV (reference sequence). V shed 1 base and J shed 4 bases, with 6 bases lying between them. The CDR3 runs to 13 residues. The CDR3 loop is CASSLLVADTQYF. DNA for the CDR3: TGTGCCAGCAGTTTATTGGTGGCAGATACGCAGTATTTT.

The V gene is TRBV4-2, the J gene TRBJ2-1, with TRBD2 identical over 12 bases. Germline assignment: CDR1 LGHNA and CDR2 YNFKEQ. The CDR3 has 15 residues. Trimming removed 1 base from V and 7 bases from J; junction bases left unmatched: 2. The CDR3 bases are TGTGCCAGCAGCCAAGCGACTAGCGGGAGTAATGAGCAGTTCTTC. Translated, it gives CASSQATSGSNEQFF.